This T cell receptor beta chain was profiled in a study of cytomegalovirus exposure and HLA in healthy donors. The V end was cut by 6 bases, the J end by 4 bases, with 9 bases between. Germline lookup yields CDR1 SQVTM and CDR2 ANQGSEA. The CDR3 consists of 11 residues. A multiplex PCR was run with 60 Vbeta primers and 13 Jbeta primers. The method was immunoSEQ multiplex PCR; TCRdb's version includes in-frame clones alone and lacks a portion of them. The sample shows about 140,000 clones, 82% of them seen only once. The chain recombines TRBV29-1 with TRBJ1-2; D is unclear. This clonotype originated in a woman aged 60-75 years in good health and CMV-seropositive. Sequenced: PBMCs. In DNA form, the CDR3 reads TGCAGCGTCCCTCTCGTCTATGGCTACACCTTC. Translating gives CSVPLVYGYTF.